The TCR beta chain described here comes from a study of beta chain features in type 1 diabetes. Across the study: What patients shared with healthy donors was a similar profile of age, gender and cell yields. Study findings and constraints: When Type 1 diabetes patients were examined, their TCRB CDR3s proved moderately but significantly shorter in all four CD4+ subsets. In comparison with healthy donors, patients had naive, central memory and Treg TCRB repertoires that appeared more similar.

As concerns this clone: What it recognizes is unknown.

Cells sorted by CD45RO/CCR7/CD25/CD127/CD95/CD27 comprised CD4+ naive, central memory, regulatory and stem cell-like memory cells. cDNA synthesis used the whole RNA isolate, giving expressed TCRB sequences. Using immunoSEQ multiplex PCR, the repertoire was profiled, and TCRdb retains in-frame clones only, with some absent. This table has approximately 340,000 clones, over 12% appearing once. This CDR3 has 14 amino acids. Trimming took 6 bases from V and 9 from J; bases not matched to a gene: 7. Germline V gene sequence: CDR1 WSHSY, CDR2 SAAADI. The chain couples TRBV10-2 to TRBJ2-1; 11 positions agree with TRBD2. The TCR was taken from a woman between 18 and 30 years old in good health. Sequencing was done on a sample of naive CD4+ T cells from blood. The CDR3 nucleotides read TGCGCCAGCAGAGGGGTAGCGGGAGGGTCTGAGCAGTTCTTC. This encodes CASRGVAGGSEQFF.